These 20 T cell receptor beta chains came from one sample sequenced in a study of regulatory T cells in long-lasting Graves disease. Time point specified: newly diagnosed GD, antithyroid drugs for less than 3 months. Extracted PBMC RNA gave rise to the TCR library. Building of the TCR beta libraries involved iRepertoire HTBI primers and Arm-PCR of CDR3 regions. TCRdb re-derived calls from the multiplex PCR reads in MiXCR, one entry per CDR3 protein. Here the sample spans roughly 380,000 distinct CDR3 sequences, around 15% being singletons. This sample also belongs to another study, concerning T cells in Graves' hyperthyroidism and ophthalmopathy.

Sample: peripheral blood mononuclear cells (PBMCs), taken at new diagnosis, from a patient treated with antithyroid drugs. Receptor source: a man between 35 and 55 years old with Graves disease.

At least ten counts were recorded for this clonotype. This rearrangement joins TRBV20-1 to TRBJ2-1; 14 bases are shared with TRBD2. The CDR3 extends over 17 amino acids. Germline loops: CDR1 DFQATT, CDR2 SNEGSKA (reference sequence). The CDR3 DNA follows: TGCAGGGGAGCCCGGACTAGCGGGGGGCCGAGCTACAATGAGCAGTTCTTC. It codes for CRGARTSGGPSYNEQFF.

The chain carries TRBV5-1 and TRBJ2-3; D is tentatively TRBD1 or TRBD2 (5 bases each). The germline CDR1 and CDR2 sequences are SGHRS and YFSETQ. CDR3 size: 16 residues. Trimming took off 5 bases at V and 8 bases at J, with 24 bases between the two ends. The CDR3 DNA sequence: TGCGCCAGCAGTTCAGCAACCGGGACGGCACAGACTACGCAGTATTTT. It codes for CASSSATGTAQTTQYF.

This clonotype showed up many times. V gene TRBV30 combines with J gene TRBJ2-3, with a possible D match to TRBD2 (6 bases). The CDR3 contains 14 residues. CDR1 and CDR2 from the germline V gene are GTSNPN and SVGIG (reference sequence). V lost 3 bases to trimming and J lost 6 bases, with 16 bases between them. The CDR3 nucleotides are TGTGCCTGGAGGGTCGGGCGGGGCTTCGATACGCAGTATTTT. Translating it yields CAWRVGRGFDTQYF.

The sample holds many counts of this clonotype. This chain joins TRBV5-6 and TRBJ1-1, with 8 bases that match TRBD1. V shed 4 bases, J shed 4 bases, and the junction held 3 bases outside the gene matches. The CDR3 runs 13 residues. Germline values: CDR1 SGHDT, CDR2 YYEEEE. The CDR3 loop is CASSRTGGTEAFF. The CDR3 DNA reads as TGTGCCAGCAGCCGAACAGGGGGCACTGAAGCTTTCTTT.

The V and J genes are TRBV5-1 and TRBJ2-3, with D tentatively TRBD1 (5 bases). Looked up from germline, CDR1 is SGHRS and CDR2 is YFSETQ. This CDR3 region has 15 residues. The V gene lost 4 bases and the J gene lost 2 bases, with 14 bases spanning the gap. The CDR3 here is CASSLETVPTDTQYF. CDR3 DNA: TGCGCCAGCAGCCTGGAGACAGTCCCCACAGATACGCAGTATTTT.

This clonotype has more than one count but fewer than ten. The V gene is TRBV20-1, the J gene TRBJ1-4, with D possibly matching TRBD1 (6 bases). V dropped 3 bases and J dropped 7 bases, with 12 bases sitting between them. Germline V gene data show CDR1 as DFQATT and CDR2 as SNEGSKA (reference sequence). This CDR3 has 13 residues. CDR3 DNA: TGCAGTGCTAGGGGGGGCGATAGTGAAAAACTGTTTTTT. Translated, it gives CSARGGDSEKLFF.

This clonotype was picked up a small number of times. V gene TRBV2 combines with J gene TRBJ2-5, with D unresolved. Germline CDR1 reads SNHLY; CDR2 reads FYNNEI. This CDR3 has 14 amino acids. The V and J ends lost 1 base and 4 bases respectively, with 10 bases between them. In DNA form, the CDR3 reads TGTGCCAGCAGTGAAGGACCGCTCGGAGAGACCCAGTACTTC. This codes for CASSEGPLGETQYF.

This clonotype was seen at least ten times. The V call is TRBV4-2, the J call TRBJ2-3; 10 nucleotides line up with TRBD2. Per the germline V gene, CDR1 is LGHNA and CDR2 is YNFKEQ. The CDR3 loop spans 16 amino acids. The V gene end was trimmed by 1 base and the J gene end by 2 bases; junction bases not matched to a gene: 3. The CDR3 here is CASSQVAGGLTDTQYF. The DNA for the CDR3 is TGTGCCAGCAGCCAAGTAGCGGGGGGCCTCACAGATACGCAGTATTTT.

The V and J genes are TRBV5-4 and TRBJ1-6, with 8 bases aligning to TRBD1. The CDR3 has 15 residues. V gave up 5 bases and J gave up 7 bases; unmatched junction bases: 8. Germline V lookup: CDR1 SGHNT, CDR2 YYREEE (reference sequence). CDR3 residues: CASRRDRHSNSPLHF. The CDR3 nucleotides are TGTGCCAGCAGAAGGGACAGGCATTCCAATTCACCCCTCCACTTT.

The V and J genes are TRBV5-1 and TRBJ2-7, with D perhaps matching TRBD1 (5 bases). The CDR3 has 13 residues. Trimming cost V 5 bases and J 5 bases, with 14 bases left between them. Germline V gives CDR1 SGHRS, CDR2 YFSETQ. For the CDR3, the DNA is TGCGCCAGCAGTGCCCGTGGGGCCCACGAGCAGTACTTC. Translated, it gives CASSARGAHEQYF.

This clonotype was detected a few times. The rearrangement links TRBV6-1 to TRBJ1-1; TRBD1 is a possible D gene (5 bases). V gave up 8 bases and J gave up 0 bases, with 13 bases separating them. Germline V gene data show CDR1 as MNHNS and CDR2 as SASEGT. This CDR3 is 14 amino acids long. CDR3 nucleotide sequence: TGTGCCAGCGAGGGGTGGGGCATGAACACTGAAGCTTTCTTT. Translation gives CASEGWGMNTEAFF.

The chain links TRBV18 to TRBJ1-3, with a possible D match to TRBD1 (5 bases). With 0 bases removed from V and 0 bases from J, the gap between germline ends came to 12 bases. Germline CDR1 is KGHSH and CDR2 is LQKENI. CDR3 length: 17 amino acids. CDR3 in amino acids: CASSPPSRTPSGNTIYF. The CDR3 DNA reads as TGTGCCAGCTCACCACCGTCAAGGACACCCTCTGGAAACACCATATATTTT.

This clonotype has a handful of counts. V and J are TRBV4-1 and TRBJ2-2; maybe TRBD2 (6 bases). Germline V gives CDR1 MGHRA, CDR2 YSYEKL. The CDR3 contains 15 residues. V was clipped by 3 bases and J by 6 bases, with 14 bases between them. DNA of the CDR3: TGCGCCAGCAGCCAGCAGATGACTAGTCCCGGGGAGCTGTTTTTT. Protein sequence: CASSQQMTSPGELFF.

The CDR3 loop reads CASNRGQFYGYTF. The CDR3 nucleotides are TGTGCCAGCAACCGGGGACAGTTCTATGGCTACACCTTC. J is TRBJ1-2 and V is TRBV7-9, with 7 nucleotides matching TRBD1. Trimming cost V 7 bases and J 4 bases; bases outside gene matches: 6. The CDR3 contains 13 residues. Looked up from germline, CDR1 is SEHNR and CDR2 is FQNEAQ (reference sequence).

The chain joins TRBV4-3 to TRBJ2-3; D not resolved. Germline lookup yields CDR1 LGHNA and CDR2 YSLEER. V lost 5 bases and J lost 3, with 12 bases in between. The CDR3 is 14 residues long. In DNA, the CDR3 is TGCGCCAGCAGCAGGGCCCGTGGAACAGATACGCAGTATTTT. Encoded protein: CASSRARGTDTQYF.

This chain uses TRBV11-2 with TRBJ2-3, with TRBD2 matching 7 bases. Germline loops: CDR1 SGHAT, CDR2 FQNNGV. Trimming cost V 5 bases and J 3 bases; bases outside gene matches: 8. The CDR3 loop spans 15 amino acids. The CDR3 loop is CASSHSGLETDTQYF. Here the CDR3 DNA reads TGTGCCAGCAGCCACTCCGGACTAGAGACAGATACGCAGTATTTT.

This clonotype was found many times. The genes are TRBV20-1 and TRBJ2-3; TRBD2 agrees at 8 bases. V lost 0 bases and J lost 4; bases outside the gene matches: 9. Germline values: CDR1 DFQATT, CDR2 SNEGSKA (reference sequence). There are 16 residues in the CDR3. The CDR3 bases are TGCAGTGCTAGAGATCCTCCCGCGGGGGGTCCAGATACGCAGTATTTT. Encoded protein: CSARDPPAGGPDTQYF.

In this sample, this clonotype turned up a few times. V is TRBV12-5 and J is TRBJ2-3, with a weak D call TRBD1 (5 bases). Trimming removed 1 base at V and 0 bases at J, with 5 bases between. The CDR3 is made up of 14 amino acids. Germline V gene data show CDR1 as LGHNT and CDR2 as FRNRAP. The CDR3 nucleotides are TGTGCTAGTGGTTTGGGACAGAGCACAGATACGCAGTATTTT. Amino acids: CASGLGQSTDTQYF. The full variable domain, rest sourced from reference TRBV12-5 and TRBJ2-3, is DARVTQTPRHKVTEMGQEVTMRCQPILGHNTVFWYRQTMMQGLELLAYFRNRAPLDDSGMPKDRFSAEMPDATLATLKIQPSEPRDSAVYFCASGLGQSTDTQYFGPGTRLTVL.

V and J are TRBV3-1 and TRBJ2-5, with D maybe TRBD2 (6 bases). This CDR3 has 13 residues. CDR1 and CDR2 from the germline V gene are LGHDT and YNNKEL (reference sequence). V was trimmed by 2 bases and J by 11 bases, leaving 15 bases between them. The CDR3 nucleotides read TGTGCCAGCAGCCAATTTAGCGGCAGGTATCAGTACTTC. Translation gives CASSQFSGRYQYF.

This clonotype was detected only a few times. This may arise from a read error, as a much more abundant clone is one base away. The CDR3 loop reads CAGMMRETQYF. CDR3 nucleotide sequence: TGTGCCGGCATGATGAGAGAGACCCAGTACTTC. The V and J genes are TRBV2 and TRBJ2-1; no clear D. With the DNA end fitting TRBJ2-5 better, the J assignment may be wrong. CDR1 is SNHLY and CDR2 is FYNNEI in the germline V gene. CDR3 length: 11 residues.